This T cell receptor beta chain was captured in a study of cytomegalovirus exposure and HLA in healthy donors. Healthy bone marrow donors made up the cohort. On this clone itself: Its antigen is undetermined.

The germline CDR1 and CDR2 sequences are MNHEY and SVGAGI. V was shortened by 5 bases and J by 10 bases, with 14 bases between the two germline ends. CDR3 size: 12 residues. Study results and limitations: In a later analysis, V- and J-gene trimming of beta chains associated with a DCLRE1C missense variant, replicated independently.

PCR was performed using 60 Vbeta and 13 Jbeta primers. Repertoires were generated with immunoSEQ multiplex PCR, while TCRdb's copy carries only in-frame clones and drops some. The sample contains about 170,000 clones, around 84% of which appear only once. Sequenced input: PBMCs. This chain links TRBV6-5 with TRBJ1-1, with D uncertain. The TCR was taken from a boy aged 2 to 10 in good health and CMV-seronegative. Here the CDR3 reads CASSHGEGGAFF. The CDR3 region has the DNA TGTGCCAGCAGTCACGGGGAGGGTGGAGCTTTCTTT.